The rows below give T cell receptor beta chains drawn from one sample of a study of long-term antiretroviral therapy in people with HIV. TCRdb's copy holds only in-frame clones and misses some; the assay was immunoSEQ multiplex PCR. The sample yields about 20,000 clones, roughly 80% seen once. The sample was unsorted PBMCs, taken 0.6 years after starting antiretroviral therapy. These TCRs come from a woman aged 18-29 years with HIV. Both conserved end residues are part of each CDR3. The D gene is left open where the match is weak. Size is stated for part of the rows, as once, few or many counts, or as a class when the clone is expanded.

TRBV10-1	.	.	TRBJ2-3	TGCGCCAGCAGTGATGGAGATACGCAGTATTTT	CASSDGDTQYF
TRBV2	.	.	TRBJ2-6	TGTGCCAGCATGCTCTCTGGGGCCAACGTCCTGACTTTC	CASMLSGANVLTF
TRBV2	.	.	TRBJ1-2	TGTGCCAGCAGTCTAATTCGTCGGGCAGGGGAGGATGGCTACACCTTC	CASSLIRRAGEDGYTF
TRBV6-1	once	.	TRBJ2-2	TGTGCCAGCAGTGACGGATCAGGGAGAACCGGGGAGCTGTTTTTT	CASSDGSGRTGELFF
TRBV19	.	.	TRBJ1-5	TGTGCCAGTAGTATAGCGGGAGGGAGCAATCAGCCCCAGCATTTT	CASSIAGGSNQPQHF
TRBV4-3	once	.	TRBJ1-2	TGCGCCAGCAGCCAAGTTCTGGGTGTCTATGGCTACACCTTC	CASSQVLGVYGYTF
TRBV28	few	.	TRBJ1-4	TGTGCCAGCAGTTCCCCAGAGCAGGGACCAACTAATGAAAAACTGTTTTTT	CASSSPEQGPTNEKLFF
TRBV6-5	few	.	TRBJ1-2	TGTGCCAGCAGTCCCCAGACTGCTAACTATGGCTACACCTTC	CASSPQTANYGYTF
TRBV6-5	few	.	TRBJ2-1	TGTGCCAGCAGTTCGGGGGGCCGCGAGTTCTTC	CASSSGGREFF
TRBV11-1	once	.	TRBJ1-2	TGTGCCAGCAGCCCGCGGACAGAGTCTAACTATGGCTACACCTTC	CASSPRTESNYGYTF
TRBV6-6	.	TRBD1	TRBJ1-2	TGTGCCAGCAGTTACCAGGGACAGGGGGACTATGGCTACACCTTC	CASSYQGQGDYGYTF
TRBV30	.	.	TRBJ2-6	TGTGCCTGGAGTTTAAAAGCGGCCAACGTCCTGACTTTC	CAWSLKAANVLTF
TRBV18	.	.	TRBJ2-5	TGTGCCAGCTCACCGAGCGGGGAGACCCAGTACTTC	CASSPSGETQYF
TRBV7-9	once	.	TRBJ2-2	TGTGCCAGCACCCCCGGAGGGGTGGGCACCGGGGAGCTGTTTTTT	CASTPGGVGTGELFF
TRBV27	.	TRBD2	TRBJ2-7	TGTGCCAGCAGTTTGGGAGGGGATTATAACGAGCAGTACTTC	CASSLGGDYNEQYF
TRBV6-4	.	TRBD1	TRBJ2-3	TGTGCCAGCAGTGAGGGACAGGAGACAGATACGCAGTATTTT	CASSEGQETDTQYF
TRBV19	.	.	TRBJ1-5	TGTGCCAGTAGTATAGTGGAAAGAGGTCAGCCCCAGCATTTT	CASSIVERGQPQHF
TRBV27	.	TRBD1	TRBJ2-5	TGTGCCAGCAGCAAACAGGGGGCGCGGGAGACCCAGTACTTC	CASSKQGARETQYF
TRBV7-9	.	TRBD1	TRBJ1-5	TGTGCCAGCAGCTCTTCGGACAGGGGAATTGGCAATCAGCCCCAGCATTTT	CASSSSDRGIGNQPQHF
TRBV27	.	TRBD2	TRBJ2-7	TGTGCCAGCAGTCCACCGACTAGCGGGATTTCCGAGCAGTACTTC	CASSPPTSGISEQYF
TRBV18	.	.	TRBJ2-3	TGTGCCAGCTCACCACCGTCCAGGGGTCACACAGATACGCAGTATTTT	CASSPPSRGHTDTQYF
TRBV18	.	.	TRBJ2-3	TGTGCCAGCTCAGGATACAGGGACACCTCAGGCACAGATACGCAGTATTTT	CASSGYRDTSGTDTQYF
TRBV29-1	.	TRBD2	TRBJ2-5	TGCAGCGCCGAAAGGACTAGGCAGATGGAGACCCAGTACTTC	CSAERTRQMETQYF
TRBV7-6	.	.	TRBJ1-5	TGTGCCAGCAGCTATGGGGGGAATCAGCCCCAGCATTTT	CASSYGGNQPQHF
TRBV6-6	.	.	TRBJ1-3	TGTGCCAGCAGTTACTCGGACCACTCTGGAAACACCATATATTTT	CASSYSDHSGNTIYF
TRBV7-2	.	.	TRBJ2-7	TGTGCCAGCAGTAAGGACAACCTCTCCTACGAGCAGTACTTC	CASSKDNLSYEQYF
TRBV28	.	TRBD1	TRBJ1-3	TGTGCCAGCAGATCTCCCCATAACAGGGGAAAAAGTTCTGGAAACACCATATATTTT	CASRSPHNRGKSSGNTIYF
TRBV7-6	once	TRBD1	TRBJ2-2	TGTGCCAGCAGCTTAAGAACAGGGGGGTCGAACACCGGGGAGCTGTTTTTT	CASSLRTGGSNTGELFF
TRBV7-8	few	.	TRBJ2-2	TGTGCCAGCAGCCCAGGGACGGCAAACACCGGGGAGCTGTTTTTT	CASSPGTANTGELFF
TRBV5-6	.	.	TRBJ2-5	TGTGCCAGCAGCTTGGCTGGGGGCAAATTGTCGCGAGAGACCCAGTACTTC	CASSLAGGKLSRETQYF
TRBV19	few	TRBD1	TRBJ1-2	TGTGCCAGTAGTATAGCAGGGTGGACAGGCCCAACACTGGATGGCTACACCTTC	CASSIAGWTGPTLDGYTF
TRBV18	.	.	TRBJ1-6	TGTGCCAGCTCACCACGTTTATCCAGGGGTAATTCACCCCTCCACTTT	CASSPRLSRGNSPLHF
TRBV28	large	.	TRBJ1-3	TGTGCCAGCAGTTTTCCGGGTTTCGGAAACACCATATATTTT	CASSFPGFGNTIYF
TRBV27	.	.	TRBJ2-3	TGTGCCAGCACGAGGGGAGCTCGGGCGGATACGCAGTATTTT	CASTRGARADTQYF
TRBV28	.	.	TRBJ2-1	TGTGCCAGCTGCCCGGAGGTCCCTAGCTCCTACAATGAGCAGTTCTTC	CASCPEVPSSYNEQFF
TRBV9	.	TRBD1	TRBJ1-1	TGTGCCAGCAGCGAGAGACCCGGGACAGCTAAGAAGCTTGTCTTT	CASSERPGTAKKLVF
TRBV2	.	.	TRBJ1-4	TGTGCCAGCAGGAACCGAGAAATTAATGAAAAACTGTTTTTT	CASRNREINEKLFF